These 15 T cell receptor beta chains were all obtained from the same sample, sequenced in a study of control samples from healthy donors and cancer patients. Here immunoSEQ multiplex PCR was the method, and the copy in TCRdb shows in-frame clones only, minus some. This sample contains approximately 190,000 clones. The sample comprised blood. These receptors were obtained from a woman in her 30s in good health.

The chain is built from TRBV10-1 and TRBJ2-3; D is unclear. Per the germline V gene, CDR1 is WNHNN and CDR2 is SYGVQD (reference sequence). V was pared by 6 bases and J by 0 bases, with 7 bases between. This CDR3 has 13 residues. This CDR3 reads CASSYISTDTQYF. CDR3 sequence (DNA): TGCGCCAGCAGCTATATTAGCACAGATACGCAGTATTTT.

The rearrangement links TRBV12-3 or TRBV12-4 to TRBJ2-5; the D gene is possibly TRBD1 (6 bases). CDR3 size: 13 residues. With 8 bases removed from V and 5 bases from J, the gap between germline ends came to 15 bases. In nucleotides, the CDR3 is TGTGCCAGCGGTCTTGGGGGCAGGGAGACCCAGTACTTC. Protein: CASGLGGRETQYF.

This rearrangement joins TRBV4-2 to TRBJ2-7, with a tentative D call TRBD1 (5 bases). Germline assignment: CDR1 LGHNA and CDR2 YNFKEQ. There are 16 residues in the CDR3. Deletions cut 4 bases from V and 1 base from J, with 17 bases between. The CDR3 region has the DNA TGTGCCAGCAGCCCAGGGAAGCCACAACCGTCCTACGAGCAGTACTTC. Protein product: CASSPGKPQPSYEQYF.

This chain connects TRBV6-4 to TRBJ2-3, with TRBD2 matching over 8 bases. V lost 2 bases to trimming and J lost 1 base; unmatched junction nucleotides: 2. The CDR3 runs 15 residues. CDR1 MRHNA and CDR2 SNTAGT come from the germline V gene. DNA of the CDR3: TGTGCCAGCAGTGACGCAGCGGGAGGCACAGATACGCAGTATTTT. Translating gives CASSDAAGGTDTQYF.

The rearrangement joins TRBV28 to TRBJ2-1; D is possibly TRBD1 or TRBD2 (6 bases each). Deletions cut 0 bases from V and 6 bases from J, with 12 bases between. CDR1 is MDHEN, CDR2 SYDVKM, per germline. This CDR3 is built from 15 residues. The CDR3 region is CASSLWAGEVNEQFF. The CDR3 DNA is TGTGCCAGCAGTTTATGGGCAGGGGAGGTCAATGAGCAGTTCTTC.

The CDR3: CASSIQNTEAFF. CDR3 bases: TGTGCCAGCAGCATCCAGAACACTGAAGCTTTCTTT. J is TRBJ1-1 and V is TRBV7-9; D is uncertain. The CDR3 has 12 amino acids. Germline values: CDR1 SEHNR, CDR2 FQNEAQ (reference sequence). The V end lost 5 bases, the J end lost 1 base, and 5 bases lay between the germline ends.

The chain links TRBV6-5 to TRBJ1-1; D is perhaps TRBD1 (6 bases). Per the germline V gene, CDR1 is MNHEY and CDR2 is SVGAGI. V was cut by 9 bases and J by 5 bases, with 16 bases left in between. The CDR3 contains 13 residues. In nucleotides, the CDR3 is TGTGCCAGTACAGGGTTCTCGGGTACTGAAGCTTTCTTT. Translated, it gives CASTGFSGTEAFF.

V usage is TRBV3-1 (or the pseudogene TRBV3-2) and J usage is TRBJ2-7; D is possibly TRBD1 or TRBD2 (5 bases each). CDR1 is LGHDT and CDR2 is YNNKEL in the germline V gene (reference sequence). The CDR3 has 13 amino acids. Trimming left V 2 bases short and J 2 bases short, with 7 bases between. The CDR3 sequence: CASSQPGPYEQYF. For the CDR3, the DNA is TGTGCCAGCAGCCAACCGGGACCCTACGAGCAGTACTTC.

The rearrangement uses TRBV6-2 or TRBV6-3 and TRBJ2-7; TRBD2 matches 10 bases. CDR3 length equals 18 residues. Per the germline V gene, CDR1 is MNHEY and CDR2 is SVGEGT. After removal of 6 bases from V and 3 bases from J, the junction contained 17 bases not matched to a gene. The CDR3 reads CASSSSRPSGGNFYEQYF. As DNA, the CDR3 is TGTGCCAGCAGCTCCTCACGCCCTAGCGGGGGAAACTTCTACGAGCAGTACTTC.

The chain links TRBV12-3 or TRBV12-4 to TRBJ1-4; D is ambiguous. The CDR3 length is 12 residues. Trimming removed 3 bases at V and 7 bases at J, with 6 bases between. The CDR3 nucleotides read TGTGCCAGCAGTTTTAACCGTGAAAAACTGTTTTTT. Translating it yields CASSFNREKLFF.

This chain connects TRBV6-5 to TRBJ2-2, with D unclear. The CDR3 sequence is 13 residues long. Trimming left V 7 bases short and J 3 bases short, with 9 bases between. The germline CDR1 and CDR2 sequences are MNHEY and SVGAGI. As DNA, the CDR3 is TGTGCCAGCATTTCACAGTACACCGGGGAGCTGTTTTTT. It specifies CASISQYTGELFF.

The chain's CDR3 is CASSSQGITPETQYF. The CDR3 region has the DNA TGTGCCAGTAGTTCACAGGGAATTACCCCAGAGACCCAGTACTTC. The chain uses TRBV19 and TRBJ2-5, with D possibly TRBD1 on 6 matching bases. The ends were cut back, 5 bases at V and 4 bases at J, with 17 bases in the middle. Germline CDR1 and CDR2: LNHDA and SQIVND (reference sequence). The CDR3 extends over 15 amino acids.

The gene calls are TRBV2 and TRBJ1-4; D unresolved. CDR3 length equals 12 residues. V lost 3 bases and J 9 bases, leaving 8 bases between the germline ends. The V gene's germline CDR1 is SNHLY and CDR2 FYNNEI. Here the CDR3 reads CASSDTGQKLFF. DNA for the CDR3: TGTGCCAGCAGTGACACTGGGCAAAAACTGTTTTTT.

This chain joins TRBV5-4 and TRBJ2-2; maybe TRBD2 (6 bases). The CDR3 covers 18 residues. The V end lost 4 bases, the J end lost 7 bases, and 26 bases lay between the germline ends. Germline V CDR1 and CDR2: SGHNT, YYREEE (reference sequence). The CDR3 DNA reads as TGTGCCAGCAGCCCAGGCCACCCGGGACTGGTCCTTAGCGGGGAGCTGTTTTTT. Amino acids: CASSPGHPGLVLSGELFF.

This chain links TRBV4-1 with TRBJ2-1, with 11 positions matching TRBD2. With 6 bases clipped from V and 6 bases from J, the junction kept 7 bases outside the gene matches. This CDR3 contains 15 residues. The V gene's germline CDR1 is MGHRA and CDR2 YSYEKL. The CDR3 DNA is TGCGCCAGCAGACTCACTAGCGGGGGAGGCAATGAGCAGTTCTTC. It is translated as CASRLTSGGGNEQFF.